The text below deals with one TCR beta chain. Its cognate antigen is unknown. PCR used 60 Vbeta primers and 13 Jbeta primers. Original analysis: An analysis performed later counted about 80 million unique TCR beta chains (roughly 10 million of them shared). Some clones are missing from TCRdb's copy, which holds only in-frame ones; the method was immunoSEQ multiplex PCR. That table furnishes V, J and clone size, whereas the DNA furnished D and trimming. The sample has 150,000 to 200,000 clones, about 63% seen once. This specimen comes from a study of cytomegalovirus exposure and HLA in healthy donors. CDR1 and CDR2 (germline): MDHEN, SYDVKM. J gave up 2 bases and V 5 bases, and 13 bases lay outside the gene matches. The CDR3 sequence is 17 residues long. Whole-study results and caveats: Presence/absence analyses rested on an assumption that sequencing depth was roughly uniform across donors. HLA restriction was apparent for most CMV-associated TCR beta chains in a later analysis. In a later analysis, compared with equally common non-associated chains, HLA-associated beta chains were more expanded.

V and J are TRBV28 and TRBJ2-7; 9 positions match TRBD2. The sequence was collected from a middle-aged woman in good health and CMV-seropositive. Sequences were obtained from PBMCs. CDR3 coding DNA: TGTGCCAGCAGTGAGACACTAGCGGCGGGAGGGCCCTACGAGCAGTACTTC. This sequence encodes CASSETLAAGGPYEQYF.